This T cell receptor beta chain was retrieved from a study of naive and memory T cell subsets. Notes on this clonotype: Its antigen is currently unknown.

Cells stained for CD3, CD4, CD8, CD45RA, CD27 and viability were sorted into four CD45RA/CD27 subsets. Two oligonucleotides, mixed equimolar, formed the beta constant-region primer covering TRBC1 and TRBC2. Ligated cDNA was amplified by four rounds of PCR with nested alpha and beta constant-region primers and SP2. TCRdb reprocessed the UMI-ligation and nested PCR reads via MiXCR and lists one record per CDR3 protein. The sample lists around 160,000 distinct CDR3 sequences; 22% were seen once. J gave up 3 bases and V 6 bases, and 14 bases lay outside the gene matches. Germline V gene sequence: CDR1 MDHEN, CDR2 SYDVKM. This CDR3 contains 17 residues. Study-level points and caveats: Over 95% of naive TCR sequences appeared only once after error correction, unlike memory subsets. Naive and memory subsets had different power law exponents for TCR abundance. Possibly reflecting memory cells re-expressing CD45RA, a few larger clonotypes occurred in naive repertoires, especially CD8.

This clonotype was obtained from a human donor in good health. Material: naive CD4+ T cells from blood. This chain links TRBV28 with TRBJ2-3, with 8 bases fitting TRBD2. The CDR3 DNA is TGTGCCAGCAGCCGTCGGGGGGGGGGTCGTAGAACAGATACGCAGTATTTT. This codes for CASSRRGGGRRTDTQYF.